A single sample gave rise to the 16 T cell receptor beta chains below, sequenced in a study of cytomegalovirus exposure and HLA in healthy donors. Researchers ran the PCR with 60 Vbeta and 13 Jbeta primers. Sequencing used immunoSEQ multiplex PCR; TCRdb keeps in-frame clones, though not all of them. The sample consists of about 77,000 clones, roughly 78% of them appearing once. The sequenced material came from PBMCs. The origin of the receptors is a man aged 40-49 years in good health and CMV-seronegative.

The chain carries TRBV7-9 and TRBJ1-2; D possibly corresponds to TRBD1 (6 bases). The CDR3 is 14 residues long. Germline V gives CDR1 SEHNR, CDR2 FQNEAQ (reference sequence). V was shortened by 5 bases and J by 5 bases, with 15 bases between the two germline ends. The CDR3: CASSPRGGLYGYTF. The CDR3, as DNA: TGTGCCAGCAGCCCGAGGGGGGGTCTTTATGGCTACACCTTC.

In nucleotides, the CDR3 is TGTGCCAGCAGCACCGGTGTAGCGGGAGTCTTCGACGAGCAGTACTTC. Translated, it gives CASSTGVAGVFDEQYF. This rearrangement joins TRBV5-4 to TRBJ2-7, with TRBD2 identical over 9 bases. Germline V gene lookup returns CDR1 SGHNT and CDR2 YYREEE (reference sequence). The CDR3 is 16 amino acids. Losses at the gene ends were 4 bases for V and 5 bases for J; bases not matched to a gene: 13. The complete variable domain, with remaining parts taken from reference TRBV5-4 and TRBJ2-7, reads ETGVTQSPTHLIKTRGQQVTLRCSSQSGHNTVSWYQQALGQGPQFIFQYYREEENGRGNFPPRFSGLQFPNYSSELNVNALELDDSALYLCASSTGVAGVFDEQYFGPGTRLTVT.

This chain connects TRBV7-2 to TRBJ2-7; 13 positions agree with TRBD2. The CDR3 is 16 residues long. The ends lost 0 bases at V and 7 bases at J; junction bases unmatched: 6. Germline CDR1 SGHTA, CDR2 FQGNSA. CDR3 sequence reads: CASSLALAGGPREQYF. The CDR3 region has the DNA TGTGCCAGCAGCTTAGCACTAGCGGGAGGGCCGCGTGAGCAGTACTTC.

The rearrangement links TRBV19 to TRBJ1-2; D possibly corresponds to TRBD1 (5 bases). The V end was cut by 7 bases, the J end by 7 bases, with 16 bases between. Germline CDR1 LNHDA, CDR2 SQIVND (reference sequence). CDR3 length equals 13 residues. This CDR3 reads CASTPPGRAGYTF. Written as DNA, the CDR3 is TGTGCCAGTACACCTCCAGGGAGGGCTGGCTACACCTTC.

The rearrangement uses TRBV4-1 and TRBJ2-5; no definite D call. With 1 base removed from V and 5 bases from J, the gap between germline ends came to 8 bases. This CDR3 spans 13 amino acids. CDR1 is MGHRA and CDR2 is YSYEKL in the germline V gene. The CDR3 protein is CASSQVPGETQYF. Written as DNA, the CDR3 is TGCGCCAGCAGCCAAGTCCCCGGGGAGACCCAGTACTTC.

The gene calls are TRBV2 and TRBJ2-1; 8 bases are shared with TRBD1. CDR1 SNHLY and CDR2 FYNNEI come from the germline V gene. Trimming at V came to 7 bases and at J to 7 bases, leaving 9 bases not matched to a gene. CDR3 length: 14 amino acids. The CDR3 sequence: CASNSGGMGNEQFF. In DNA, the CDR3 is TGTGCCAGCAATTCAGGGGGCATGGGGAATGAGCAGTTCTTC.

The CDR3 DNA reads as TGCGCCAGCAGCCCCCCCGGGGGGACGAACTATGGCTACACCTTC. This encodes CASSPPGGTNYGYTF. The V call is TRBV5-1, the J call TRBJ1-2; tentative D call: TRBD1 (5 bases). CDR3 size: 15 residues. Germline values: CDR1 SGHRS, CDR2 YFSETQ. The germline V and J ends were trimmed by 4 bases and 2 bases, with 15 bases remaining between them.

In DNA, the CDR3 is TGTGCCTGGAGTGTCTCGGGGAGAACTGAAGCTTTCTTT. This codes for CAWSVSGRTEAFF. The chain carries TRBV30 and TRBJ1-1; D uncertain. V gave up 0 bases and J gave up 5 bases, with 10 bases separating them. The V gene's germline CDR1 is GTSNPN and CDR2 SVGIG (reference sequence). This CDR3 region has 13 residues.

The chain links TRBV6-5 to TRBJ1-5, with TRBD1 matching 10 bases. The CDR3 sequence is 14 residues long. Germline CDR1 is MNHEY and CDR2 is SVGAGI. V dropped 5 bases and J dropped 6; count of bases not matched to a gene: 4. The CDR3, as DNA: TGTGCCAGCAGTAGGGACAGGGGCCCTCAGCCCCAGCATTTT. Residues: CASSRDRGPQPQHF.

This sequence joins TRBV14 and TRBJ1-2; TRBD1 matches at 8 bases. V was clipped by 0 bases and J by 8 bases; unmatched bases: 11. The germline gives CDR1 SGHDN, CDR2 FVKESK. This CDR3 region has 16 residues. CDR3 residues: CASSQDGSDRVSGYTF. CDR3 coding DNA: TGTGCCAGCAGCCAAGATGGGTCGGACAGGGTGTCGGGCTACACCTTC.

The chain couples TRBV25-1 to TRBJ1-2; 10 positions agree with TRBD1. The V gene end was trimmed by 1 base and the J gene end by 6 bases; junction bases not matched to a gene: 8. This CDR3 region has 16 residues. CDR1 is MGHDK and CDR2 is SYGVNS in the germline V gene. The CDR3 region is CASSEWKGQGLNGYTF. The CDR3 nucleotides are TGTGCCAGCAGTGAATGGAAGGGACAGGGGTTAAATGGCTACACCTTC.

The rearrangement links TRBV10-2 to TRBJ1-1; D uncertain. Trimming left V 6 bases short and J 5 bases short, with 16 bases between. Germline assignment: CDR1 WSHSY and CDR2 SAAADI. This CDR3 has 14 amino acids. The DNA for the CDR3 is TGCGCCAGCAGGGTGGTCAGTGAGGGTACTGAAGCTTTCTTT. Amino acid sequence: CASRVVSEGTEAFF.

This chain uses TRBV7-8 with TRBJ1-5; 12 bases fit TRBD1. From germline, CDR1 is SGHVS and CDR2 FQNEAQ. CDR3 size: 22 residues. J gave up 4 bases and V 3 bases, and 22 bases lay outside the gene matches. CDR3 bases: TGTGCCAGCAGCTTCCCCTTCTTTTCGGGACAGGGGGCGAATTTCCGAAATCAGCCCCAGCATTTT. The encoded protein is CASSFPFFSGQGANFRNQPQHF.

The chain employs TRBV28 and TRBJ1-4; D may be TRBD1 (6 bases). This CDR3 contains 17 residues. Germline loops: CDR1 MDHEN, CDR2 SYDVKM. Trimming shortened V by 5 bases and J by 3 bases, and 19 bases separated the two germline ends. CDR3 bases: TGTGCCAGCAGTGTAGGGGGATACAGGGAATCTAATGAAAAACTGTTTTTT. Its protein product is CASSVGGYRESNEKLFF.

The CDR3 DNA sequence: TGTGCCAGCAGTGGAATTAGCGGGTACGAGCAGTACTTC. It encodes CASSGISGYEQYF. The chain recombines TRBV2 with TRBJ2-7; 7 bases are shared with TRBD2. Germline loops: CDR1 SNHLY, CDR2 FYNNEI. With V trimmed by 4 bases and J by 4 bases, 4 bases remained unmatched. The CDR3 extends over 13 amino acids.

The genes are TRBV28 and TRBJ2-2, with a tentative D call TRBD1 (7 bases). V lost 5 bases to trimming and J lost 3 bases, with 16 bases between them. CDR3 length equals 16 residues. The germline CDR1 and CDR2 sequences are MDHEN and SYDVKM. CDR3 in amino acids: CASSPRGQGDTGELFF. CDR3 nucleotide sequence: TGTGCCAGCAGTCCCCGGGGGCAGGGGGACACCGGGGAGCTGTTTTTT.